These T cell receptor beta chains were read from a single sample in a study of CD8 T cells in Susac syndrome. TCRdb redid the calling of the immunoSEQ multiplex PCR reads with MiXCR, one entry per CDR3 protein. The sample yields about 400,000 distinct CDR3 sequences, around 85% seen once. Source material: CD8+ T cells from PBMCs. The source is a human donor with multiple sclerosis. Each CDR3 is given with its conserved first and last residue. A D gene is named only where the DNA matches it firmly. Some rows mark clone size as missing; the rest say once, few, many or name a class of expanded clone.

cdr3_nt: TGCAGTGCTAGAGGAAGGGACACCATCTACGAGCAGTACTTC
cdr3_aa: CSARGRDTIYEQYF
j_call: TRBJ2-7
clone_size: -
v_call: TRBV20-1
d_call: -

cdr3_nt: TGTGCCAGCAGCTTGGGGGAAGGATATAGCAATCAGCCCCAGCATTTT
cdr3_aa: CASSLGEGYSNQPQHF
j_call: TRBJ1-5
clone_size: once
v_call: TRBV5-6
d_call: -

cdr3_nt: TGCGCCAGCAGCCTAGCGGGAGTAGAGGAGACCCAGTACTTC
cdr3_aa: CASSLAGVEETQYF
j_call: TRBJ2-5
clone_size: -
v_call: TRBV4-1
d_call: TRBD2

cdr3_nt: TGTGCCAGCAGTGACTTCCCGATATCTAACTATGGCTACACCTTC
cdr3_aa: CASSDFPISNYGYTF
j_call: TRBJ1-2
clone_size: -
v_call: TRBV6-1
d_call: -

cdr3_nt: TGTGCCAGCAGCCGATGGGACGCGAGGGACAGGCCGGGCACTGAAGCTTTCTTT
cdr3_aa: CASSRWDARDRPGTEAFF
j_call: TRBJ1-1
clone_size: -
v_call: TRBV11-2
d_call: TRBD1

cdr3_nt: TGCGCCAGCAGCGGACTGATCTATGGCTACACCTTC
cdr3_aa: CASSGLIYGYTF
j_call: TRBJ1-2
clone_size: -
v_call: TRBV4-1
d_call: -

cdr3_nt: TGTGCCAGCAGCCCCTTGGGCGGACAAGAGACCCAGTACTTC
cdr3_aa: CASSPLGGQETQYF
j_call: TRBJ2-5
clone_size: -
v_call: TRBV11-2
d_call: -

cdr3_nt: TGTGCCAGCAGTTTATGGCAGGGGGCAAGTTGGAATGAGCAGTTCTTC
cdr3_aa: CASSLWQGASWNEQFF
j_call: TRBJ2-1
clone_size: -
v_call: TRBV27
d_call: TRBD1

cdr3_nt: TGTGCCAGCCTTAGACAGGCTTACCAAGAGACCCAGTACTTC
cdr3_aa: CASLRQAYQETQYF
j_call: TRBJ2-5
clone_size: -
v_call: TRBV5-5
d_call: -

cdr3_nt: TGTGCCACCAGCAAACAGGGTTCCACCGGGGAGCTGTTTTTT
cdr3_aa: CATSKQGSTGELFF
j_call: TRBJ2-2
clone_size: -
v_call: TRBV24-1
d_call: -

cdr3_nt: TGTGCCAGCAGTCCCCCGGACAGGGAATATGGCTACACCTTC
cdr3_aa: CASSPPDREYGYTF
j_call: TRBJ1-2
clone_size: few
v_call: TRBV6-5
d_call: TRBD1

cdr3_nt: TGTGCCAGCAGTTTAGGCCCCCGCAGGGCCGTTGAAGATACGCAGTATTTT
cdr3_aa: CASSLGPRRAVEDTQYF
j_call: TRBJ2-3
clone_size: -
v_call: TRBV28
d_call: -

cdr3_nt: TGTGCCAGCAGTTCGACAGGAGATACGCAGTATTTT
cdr3_aa: CASSSTGDTQYF
j_call: TRBJ2-3
clone_size: few
v_call: TRBV28
d_call: -

cdr3_nt: TGTGCCAGCAGTGATCAGGGAGGCGCTTTCTTT
cdr3_aa: CASSDQGGAFF
j_call: TRBJ1-1
clone_size: -
v_call: TRBV2
d_call: -

cdr3_nt: TGTGCCAGCAGTTTTTCAGTTGCCTACGAGCAGTACTTC
cdr3_aa: CASSFSVAYEQYF
j_call: TRBJ2-7
clone_size: few
v_call: TRBV28
d_call: -

cdr3_nt: TGTGCCAGCAGGAATAGGACGGAAGAACTATTTTATAGCAATCAGCCCCAGCATTTT
cdr3_aa: CASRNRTEELFYSNQPQHF
j_call: TRBJ1-5
clone_size: -
v_call: TRBV6-4
d_call: -

cdr3_nt: TGTGCCAGCAGCTTACGACAGGGGGGAACCTACGAGCAGTACTTC
cdr3_aa: CASSLRQGGTYEQYF
j_call: TRBJ2-7
clone_size: few
v_call: TRBV7-9
d_call: TRBD1

cdr3_nt: TGTGCCAGCAGCCTTGGACAGGGCGGGGATGAGCAGTTCTTC
cdr3_aa: CASSLGQGGDEQFF
j_call: TRBJ2-1
clone_size: -
v_call: TRBV12-3/TRBV12-4
d_call: TRBD1

cdr3_nt: TGTGCCAGCAGTGATGGGCAGGGTCGGACTGAAGCTTTCTTT
cdr3_aa: CASSDGQGRTEAFF
j_call: TRBJ1-1
clone_size: -
v_call: TRBV2
d_call: -

cdr3_nt: TGTGCCAGCAGTTTAGGGTCTAGCGGGAGATGGGATACGCAGTATTTT
cdr3_aa: CASSLGSSGRWDTQYF
j_call: TRBJ2-3
clone_size: -
v_call: TRBV27
d_call: TRBD2

cdr3_nt: TGTGCCAGCAGCCCGCAAGTGTTCCCCGGGACTACCTACGAGCAGTACTTC
cdr3_aa: CASSPQVFPGTTYEQYF
j_call: TRBJ2-7
clone_size: -
v_call: TRBV3-1
d_call: TRBD2

cdr3_nt: TGTGCCAGCACCCAGACTGACAGGGGAGTCACAGATACGCAGTATTTT
cdr3_aa: CASTQTDRGVTDTQYF
j_call: TRBJ2-3
clone_size: -
v_call: TRBV7-9
d_call: TRBD1

cdr3_nt: TGTGCCAGCAGAACAGACTCCAGAATCGACGAGCAGTACTTC
cdr3_aa: CASRTDSRIDEQYF
j_call: TRBJ2-7
clone_size: few
v_call: TRBV28
d_call: -

cdr3_nt: TGTGCCAGCAGCTTAGTCCCGGGGGACGACTATGGCTACACCTTC
cdr3_aa: CASSLVPGDDYGYTF
j_call: TRBJ1-2
clone_size: -
v_call: TRBV7-6
d_call: -

cdr3_nt: TGTGCCAGCAGCCAAGGGGAGGGGGCGCCTACTGGAAACACCATATATTTT
cdr3_aa: CASSQGEGAPTGNTIYF
j_call: TRBJ1-3
clone_size: once
v_call: TRBV3-1
d_call: TRBD1

cdr3_nt: TGTGCCAGCTCCCCTGGACTAGCGGGGGCCGACAATGAGCAGTTCTTC
cdr3_aa: CASSPGLAGADNEQFF
j_call: TRBJ2-1
clone_size: few
v_call: TRBV18
d_call: TRBD2

cdr3_nt: TGTGCCAGCAGTCACTTAGGGGGGAGTTCGTACGAGCAGTACTTC
cdr3_aa: CASSHLGGSSYEQYF
j_call: TRBJ2-7
clone_size: few
v_call: TRBV27
d_call: -

cdr3_nt: TGCGCCAGCAGCCAAGAGGACAGGGTTTATTCACCCCTCCACTTT
cdr3_aa: CASSQEDRVYSPLHF
j_call: TRBJ1-6
clone_size: -
v_call: TRBV4-1
d_call: TRBD1

cdr3_nt: TGTGCTAGTGGTACAGGGGGCGCGAACACTGAAGCTTTCTTT
cdr3_aa: CASGTGGANTEAFF
j_call: TRBJ1-1
clone_size: once
v_call: TRBV12-5
d_call: TRBD1

cdr3_nt: TGTGCCAGCAGTTTCATCAGCCAAATCTTCGAAGCTTTCTTT
cdr3_aa: CASSFISQIFEAFF
j_call: TRBJ1-1
clone_size: -
v_call: TRBV12-3/TRBV12-4
d_call: -

cdr3_nt: TGTGCCAGCAGCCAAGACGTCGCTGATAATGAGCAGTTCTTC
cdr3_aa: CASSQDVADNEQFF
j_call: TRBJ2-1
clone_size: -
v_call: TRBV4-2
d_call: -

cdr3_nt: TGTGCCAGCAGTCCGGGGACCTCTGGCGAGCAGTTCTTC
cdr3_aa: CASSPGTSGEQFF
j_call: TRBJ2-1
clone_size: -
v_call: TRBV6-4
d_call: -

cdr3_nt: TGCGCCAGCAGCCAAGTTGGCCTTGGCCCCGAGGAAAAACTGTTTTTT
cdr3_aa: CASSQVGLGPEEKLFF
j_call: TRBJ1-4
clone_size: once
v_call: TRBV4-1
d_call: -

cdr3_nt: TGTGCCAGCAGTTATCCGGGACAGCTGAACACTGAAGCTTTCTTT
cdr3_aa: CASSYPGQLNTEAFF
j_call: TRBJ1-1
clone_size: few
v_call: TRBV6-5
d_call: TRBD1

cdr3_nt: TGCGCCAGCAGCCAAGGTTCTAGCGGGGAGCAGTTCTTC
cdr3_aa: CASSQGSSGEQFF
j_call: TRBJ2-1
clone_size: once
v_call: TRBV4-1
d_call: TRBD2

cdr3_nt: TGTGCCAGCAGTTACTCGGGGCAGGACACTGAAGCTTTCTTT
cdr3_aa: CASSYSGQDTEAFF
j_call: TRBJ1-1
clone_size: -
v_call: TRBV6-5
d_call: -

cdr3_nt: TGTGCCAGCAGCTTGGAGGGAGAGCTAGCGGGGTCCTACGAGCAGTACTTC
cdr3_aa: CASSLEGELAGSYEQYF
j_call: TRBJ2-7
clone_size: -
v_call: TRBV5-6
d_call: TRBD2

cdr3_nt: TGTGCCACAGGTCGTGGCCCGAAGCGTAAGGGGGCAGATACGCAGTATTTT
cdr3_aa: CATGRGPKRKGADTQYF
j_call: TRBJ2-3
clone_size: few
v_call: TRBV7-8
d_call: -

cdr3_nt: TGTGCCAGCAGTTTTGGGGACAGTTACTACGAGCAGTACTTC
cdr3_aa: CASSFGDSYYEQYF
j_call: TRBJ2-7
clone_size: -
v_call: TRBV28
d_call: TRBD1

cdr3_nt: TGTGCCAGCAGCCCACACGGGGAAAGCGGGGGTTACAATGAGCAGTTCTTC
cdr3_aa: CASSPHGESGGYNEQFF
j_call: TRBJ2-1
clone_size: -
v_call: TRBV3-1
d_call: TRBD2